This is a list of T cell receptor beta chains from one sample in a study of T cell responses to AZD1222 COVID-19 vaccine. Repertoires were generated with immunoSEQ multiplex PCR, while TCRdb's copy carries only in-frame clones and drops some. Here the sample spans about 84,000 clones, roughly 87% being singletons. Material: peripheral blood, obtained on day 0 of AZD1222 vaccination. The receptors shown here come from an adult in good health. CDR3s leave out the opening cysteine and the closing phenylalanine or tryptophan.

j_call v_call cdr3_aa
TRBJ1-6 TRBV21-1 ASSKDTGGSSSPLH
TRBJ1-2 TRBV7-2 ASSSRGGASPRPGGYT
TRBJ1-5 TRBV5-1 ASSKDSNQPQH
TRBJ1-5 TRBV18 ASSPQKGRHQPQH
TRBJ1-6 TRBV4-3 ASSPGGGGYSPLH
TRBJ1-6 TRBV7-9 ASRTGRTNSPLH
TRBJ1-2 TRBV9 ASSVANYGYT
TRBJ2-1 TRBV19 ASSQREEENEQF
TRBJ2-1 TRBV9 ASSVVGQNNEQF
TRBJ2-3 TRBV12-3/TRBV12-4 ASRGQGFTSEY
TRBJ1-6 TRBV3-1/TRBV3-2 ASSQDSAFNSPLH
TRBJ2-1 TRBV7-2 ASSLLGVYEQF
TRBJ2-7 TRBV11-3 ASSLQRGSYEQY
TRBJ1-5 TRBV19 ASSPLDRPNQPQH
TRBJ1-1 TRBV7-2 ASSPGPLSRTEAF
TRBJ1-2 TRBV6-5 ASSSTGGDYGYT
TRBJ2-1 TRBV10-3 AIRGADNEQF
TRBJ1-6 TRBV3-1/TRBV3-2 ASSQLGSPLH
TRBJ1-1 TRBV9 ASSVAHRGEAF
TRBJ1-5 TRBV12-5 ASGLASRGASQPQH
TRBJ2-7 TRBV5-1 ASSEGQGDPTYEQY
TRBJ1-5 TRBV28 ASSLPQGTQPQH
TRBJ2-3 TRBV3-1/TRBV3-2 ASSLLAGDSTDTQY
TRBJ1-2 TRBV27 ASSLTPGSWDNYGYT
TRBJ1-1 TRBV10-1 ASSEIGPEAF
TRBJ1-5 TRBV19 ASSIGPEGWVFQPQH
TRBJ2-7 TRBV30 AWSVSNDEQY
TRBJ1-5 TRBV9 ASSVAANSNQPQH
TRBJ2-4 TRBV2 ASSKPIAKNIQY
TRBJ1-5 TRBV6-6 ASSYSDRGRGQPQH
TRBJ2-1 TRBV15 ATSTPGVAGGYNEQF
TRBJ1-1 TRBV5-4 ASSSPTGSTEAF
TRBJ1-1 TRBV29-1 SALGRGQNTEAF
TRBJ2-6 TRBV19 ASSIDHRGGSGANVLT
TRBJ1-2 TRBV18 ASSLRSDSNYGYT
TRBJ1-2 TRBV6-5 ASSYGGVGYT
TRBJ2-2 TRBV7-3 ASSPSAGPFTGELF
TRBJ2-3 TRBV5-1 ASSLGSRARTDTQY
TRBJ1-1 TRBV6-5 ASTLGVFNTEAF
TRBJ2-5 TRBV29-1 SGTTGLGGETQY
TRBJ2-7 TRBV13 ASSLEGTRKQY
TRBJ2-3 TRBV30 AYGTSGTDTQY